The TCR beta chain described here comes from a study of blood T cells in healthy people across ages. Each sample provided at least 5 micrograms of extracted total RNA. Germline CDR1 reads KGHSH; CDR2 reads LQKENI. The CDR3 contains 15 residues. This clonotype was counted only a few times. With a J-beta primer mix and a sample-barcoded 5' primer, a second PCR ran roughly 7 to 11 cycles. In TCRdb, the 5' RACE reads were re-called with MiXCR into one record per CDR3 protein. The data hold fewer than 600,000 distinct CDR3 sequences, with about 29% observed a single time. The sample was also linked to a second study, of T cells of mothers and their children.

The receptor comes from a boy between 2 and 10 years old in good health. The sample was blood. The J gene is TRBJ2-7, the V gene TRBV18; D not resolved. The J call may be incorrect, as the DNA end agrees better with TRBJ2-1. CDR3 bases: TGTGCCAGCTCACCACCGGGAATCGGCTACAATGAGCAGTTCTTC. Protein sequence: CASSPPGIGYNEQFF.